One and the same sample provided the 14 T cell receptor beta chains below, sequenced in a study of CD4+ T cells in melanoma. Sequencing used immunoSEQ multiplex PCR; TCRdb keeps in-frame clones, though not all of them. Of 20,000 to 25,000 clones listed, 82% were seen once; the top ten hold less than 4%. Sequenced sample: cells from a culture (not recorded whether cultured in vitro). The receptors were gathered from a human donor with melanoma.

The CDR3 region is CASNNRDLYGYTF. Written as DNA, the CDR3 is TGTGCCAGCAACAACCGGGACCTCTATGGCTACACCTTC. The chain has TRBV6-6 and TRBJ1-2; the D gene is possibly TRBD1 (5 bases). The CDR3 extends over 13 amino acids. V was cut by 7 bases and J by 4 bases, with 13 bases left in between. Germline CDR1 and CDR2: MNHNY and SVGAGI (reference sequence).

This clone was picked up one time. The rearrangement uses TRBV6-6 and TRBJ1-2; TRBD1 agrees at 8 bases. CDR1 MNHNY and CDR2 SVGAGI come from the germline V gene (reference sequence). This CDR3 has 14 residues. Losses at the gene ends were 6 bases for V and 4 bases for J; bases not matched to a gene: 7. In DNA form, the CDR3 reads TGTGCCAGCAGCTTCGTGGGGACAGGCTATGGCTACACCTTC. Translating gives CASSFVGTGYGYTF.

The chain recombines TRBV6-6 with TRBJ1-1, with unresolved D. There are 12 residues in the CDR3. The germline CDR1 and CDR2 sequences are MNHNY and SVGAGI (reference sequence). V lost 4 bases and J 11 bases, leaving 14 bases between the germline ends. The CDR3 coding sequence is TGTGCCAGCAGTTCCCTCCCCGACCCGGCTTTCTTT. Its translation is CASSSLPDPAFF.

This rearrangement joins TRBV2 to TRBJ2-1; D possibly corresponds to TRBD2 (6 bases). V was shortened by 2 bases and J by 3 bases, with 11 bases between the two germline ends. Germline V gene sequence: CDR1 SNHLY, CDR2 FYNNEI. This CDR3 has 15 residues. CDR3 nucleotide sequence: TGTGCCAGCAGTGAATGGCTAGCGAGCTACAATGAGCAGTTCTTC. It specifies CASSEWLASYNEQFF.

The J gene is TRBJ1-2, the V gene TRBV5-1; no reliable D call. Germline values: CDR1 SGHRS, CDR2 YFSETQ. The CDR3 sequence is 15 residues long. The ends were cut back, 0 bases at V and 4 bases at J, with 13 bases in the middle. The CDR3 DNA sequence: TGCGCCAGCAGCTTGGCCAGCACCGGGCCCTATGGCTACACCTTC. Residues: CASSLASTGPYGYTF. The variable domain in full, with the rest retrieved from reference TRBV5-1 and TRBJ1-2, is KAGVTQTPRYLIKTRGQQVTLSCSPISGHRSVSWYQQTPGQGLQFLFEYFSETQRNKGNFPGRFSGRQFSNSRSEMNVSTLELGDSALYLCASSLASTGPYGYTFGSGTRLTVV.

This chain joins TRBV6-1 and TRBJ2-5; perhaps TRBD1 as D (5 bases). The CDR3 has 13 residues. V lost 7 bases and J 3 bases, leaving 12 bases between the germline ends. Germline V gene lookup returns CDR1 MNHNS and CDR2 SASEGT. The CDR3 loop reads CASNRQGKETQYF. CDR3 in DNA: TGTGCCAGCAATCGGCAGGGAAAAGAGACCCAGTACTTC.

V and J are TRBV5-1 and TRBJ1-6; no reliable D call. V lost 0 bases to trimming and J lost 0 bases, with 13 bases between them. Germline V gene lookup returns CDR1 SGHRS and CDR2 YFSETQ. The CDR3 loop spans 18 amino acids. CDR3 in amino acids: CASSLAGGGSSYNSPLHF. As DNA, the CDR3 is TGCGCCAGCAGCTTGGCTGGAGGCGGGAGCTCCTATAATTCACCCCTCCACTTT.

This sequence joins TRBV6-4 and TRBJ1-1; D gene unclear. Germline V gene lookup returns CDR1 MRHNA and CDR2 SNTAGT. The germline V and J ends were trimmed by 6 bases and 6 bases, with 14 bases remaining between them. The CDR3 is made up of 13 amino acids. CDR3 bases: TGTGCCAGCAGATCGAGGGATGCAGCTGAAGCTTTCTTT. Protein: CASRSRDAAEAFF.

The chain joins TRBV5-4 to TRBJ1-5; 7 positions agree with TRBD1. This CDR3 has 14 residues. CDR1 and CDR2 from the germline V gene are SGHNT and YYREEE (reference sequence). The junction had 5 bases not matched to a gene; V was cut back by 4 bases and J by 4 bases. CDR3 loop: CASSQQGNNQPQHF. CDR3 DNA sequence: TGTGCCAGCAGCCAACAGGGGAATAATCAGCCCCAGCATTTT.

This chain uses TRBV2 with TRBJ2-7; weak D call: TRBD2 (6 bases). V was cut by 4 bases and J by 0 bases, with 10 bases left in between. The CDR3 sequence is 14 residues long. Per the germline V gene, CDR1 is SNHLY and CDR2 is FYNNEI. CDR3: CASSVGGSSYEQYF. CDR3 DNA: TGTGCCAGCAGTGTCGGGGGAAGCTCCTACGAGCAGTACTTC.

The chain joins TRBV6-6 to TRBJ2-1; possibly TRBD1 or TRBD2 for D (6 bases each). This CDR3 is built from 14 residues. Germline V CDR1 and CDR2: MNHNY, SVGAGI (reference sequence). V lost 5 bases to trimming and J lost 7 bases, with 15 bases between them. The CDR3 loop is CASSDSWGANEQFF. The CDR3 DNA is TGTGCCAGCAGTGATAGTTGGGGGGCGAATGAGCAGTTCTTC.

This clone is medium-sized in the sample. The chain uses TRBV2 and TRBJ1-6, with D unresolved. The germline V and J ends were trimmed by 6 bases and 11 bases, with 8 bases remaining between them. This CDR3 spans 11 amino acids. Germline loops: CDR1 SNHLY, CDR2 FYNNEI. CDR3 sequence: CASRDLTPLHF. The CDR3, as DNA: TGTGCCAGCAGGGACCTTACACCCCTCCACTTT.

The chain uses TRBV19 and TRBJ2-7, with D possibly being TRBD2 (5 bases). The CDR3 is made up of 13 amino acids. V lost 10 bases and J 3 bases, leaving 16 bases between the germline ends. Germline assignment: CDR1 LNHDA and CDR2 SQIVND (reference sequence). The CDR3 spells CATSPGGFYEQYF. The CDR3 coding sequence is TGTGCCACCAGCCCAGGAGGATTCTACGAGCAGTACTTC.

The V call is TRBV5-6, the J call TRBJ1-2; D uncertain. CDR1 and CDR2 (germline): SGHDT, YYEEEE. Trimming shortened V by 3 bases and J by 0 bases, and 9 bases separated the two germline ends. The CDR3 length is 14 residues. CDR3 sequence: CASSSLNSNYGYTF. CDR3 in DNA: TGTGCCAGCAGCTCCCTTAACTCTAACTATGGCTACACCTTC.